This T cell receptor beta chain emerged from a study of T-cell reconstitution after alpha-beta-depleted transplantation in children. CDR1 is SGHRS and CDR2 is YFSETQ in the germline V gene. J gave up 3 bases and V 4 bases, and 17 bases lay outside the gene matches. The CDR3 is made up of 18 amino acids. This sample's TCRbeta library carried unique molecular identifier barcodes. TCRdb analysed the PCR reads with MiXCR anew, one entry per CDR3 protein. The sample consists of nearly 550,000 distinct CDR3 sequences, around 16% of them appearing once. The origin of this receptor is a human donor who donated a stem cell graft to a child with acute lymphoblastic leukemia. The specimen was PBMCs from the stem cell graft donor, collected from the stem cell graft. The rearrangement joins TRBV5-1 to TRBJ1-2, with 8 bases fitting TRBD1. For the CDR3, the DNA is TGCGCCAGCAGCGTACTTCCCCCCAGGGGGCGCGTCGACTATGGCTACACCTTC. Its translation is CASSVLPPRGRVDYGYTF.